The rows below give T cell receptor beta chains drawn from one sample of a study of blood T cell repertoires in COVID-19. Here immunoSEQ multiplex PCR was the method, and the copy in TCRdb shows in-frame clones only, minus some. The sample shows 210,000 or so clones, under 90% of them seen only once. The sequencing sample was made of PBMCs or T cells enriched from blood (not recorded which). The receptor source for this set is a man aged 55 to 70 who had recovered from COVID-19. The CDR3 runs from the conserved cysteine through the conserved F or W. The order of the fields is J gene, V gene, D gene, clone size, CDR3 protein, CDR3 DNA. D genes are given only for firm matches. Size is stated for part of the rows, as once, few or many counts, or as a class when the clone is expanded.

TRBJ1-1	TRBV5-8	NA	NA	CASPGGRDTEAFF	TGTGCCAGCCCGGGGGGTCGGGACACTGAAGCTTTCTTT
TRBJ1-5	TRBV28	NA	NA	CASSLGQSNQPQHF	TGTGCCAGCAGTTTAGGGCAGAGCAATCAGCCCCAGCATTTT
TRBJ1-2	TRBV10-3	NA	NA	CAISETPGAYGYTF	TGTGCCATCAGTGAGACCCCAGGGGCCTATGGCTACACCTTC
TRBJ2-1	TRBV10-3	TRBD1	once	CAIKRDRGPYNEQFF	TGTGCCATCAAGAGGGACAGGGGCCCTTACAATGAGCAGTTCTTC
TRBJ2-5	TRBV7-2	TRBD2	once	CASSKTSGGFETQYF	TGTGCCAGCAGCAAGACTAGCGGGGGGTTTGAGACCCAGTACTTC
TRBJ2-1	TRBV5-1	NA	NA	CASSPQGTGYNEQFF	TGCGCCAGCAGCCCCCAGGGGACGGGATACAATGAGCAGTTCTTC
TRBJ2-7	TRBV18	TRBD1	NA	CASSLQGSLGEQYF	TGTGCCAGCTCACTACAGGGGTCCCTCGGCGAGCAGTACTTC
TRBJ1-3	TRBV3-1/TRBV3-2	NA	NA	CASSPIGGLSSGNTIYF	TGTGCCAGCAGCCCCATCGGGGGGCTAAGCTCTGGAAACACCATATATTTT
TRBJ2-5	TRBV7-3	TRBD1	NA	CASSLGPGQHQETQYF	TGTGCCAGCAGCCTTGGGCCGGGACAGCACCAAGAGACCCAGTACTTC
TRBJ1-3	TRBV4-3	NA	NA	CASSQGSDSGNTIYF	TGCGCCAGCAGCCAAGGATCAGACTCTGGAAACACCATATATTTT
TRBJ1-1	TRBV10-3	TRBD1	NA	CAIRKTDRVDTEAFF	TGTGCCATCAGGAAAACGGACAGGGTGGACACTGAAGCTTTCTTT
TRBJ2-5	TRBV18	TRBD2	NA	CASSPPTSGGDQETQYF	TGTGCCAGCTCACCACCGACTAGCGGGGGAGACCAAGAGACCCAGTACTTC
TRBJ1-2	TRBV6-5	TRBD1	NA	CASSSRGLRGYGYTF	TGTGCCAGCAGTTCAAGGGGGCTACGTGGCTATGGCTACACCTTC
TRBJ2-7	TRBV7-6	NA	few	CASSLRGGEQYF	TGTGCCAGCAGCTTACGAGGGGGCGAGCAGTACTTC
TRBJ1-5	TRBV23-1	NA	NA	CATPARHTGQPQHF	TGCGCCACCCCGGCTCGCCACACGGGACAGCCCCAGCATTTT
TRBJ2-2	TRBV11-3	TRBD1	once	CASTPGTGNTGELFF	TGTGCCAGCACCCCCGGGACAGGGAACACCGGGGAGCTGTTTTTT
TRBJ2-3	TRBV7-9	TRBD2	NA	CASSPIAGGRADTQYF	TGTGCCAGCAGCCCCATAGCGGGGGGGCGGGCAGATACGCAGTATTTT
TRBJ1-6	TRBV28	TRBD1	NA	CASRGQGAHSPLHF	TGTGCCAGCAGAGGACAGGGGGCCCATTCACCCCTCCACTTT
TRBJ2-1	TRBV5-5	NA	NA	CASSLLGGNGNEQFF	TGTGCCAGCAGCTTGCTTGGGGGGAATGGCAATGAGCAGTTCTTC
TRBJ1-4	TRBV12-5	TRBD1	NA	CASGPGTGFELFF	TGTGCTAGTGGTCCCGGGACAGGGTTTGAACTGTTTTTT
TRBJ2-7	TRBV2	NA	NA	CASSGDISYEQYF	TGTGCCAGCAGTGGTGACATCTCCTACGAGCAGTACTTC
TRBJ2-7	TRBV6-6	TRBD2	NA	CASTYTSGYEQYF	TGTGCCAGCACATACACTAGCGGGTACGAGCAGTACTTC
TRBJ1-1	TRBV6-1	NA	NA	CASSEVGPTKAFF	TGTGCCAGCAGTGAAGTTGGGCCGACTAAAGCTTTCTTT
TRBJ1-2	TRBV30	NA	once	CAWSVQGSDGYTF	TGTGCCTGGAGTGTACAGGGCAGCGATGGCTACACCTTC
TRBJ2-2	TRBV7-9	TRBD1	NA	CASSSRDRGLTGELFF	TGTGCCAGCAGCTCCCGGGACAGGGGGCTTACCGGGGAGCTGTTTTTT
TRBJ2-1	TRBV5-1	NA	NA	CASSRMMRENEQFF	TGCGCCAGCAGCAGGATGATGAGGGAGAATGAGCAGTTCTTC
TRBJ2-6	TRBV5-1	TRBD1	few	CASSKVKGQGSSGANVLTF	TGCGCCAGCAGTAAAGTTAAGGGACAGGGTAGCTCTGGGGCCAACGTCCTGACTTTC
TRBJ1-6	TRBV10-3	NA	NA	CAISGGGSSYNSPLHF	TGTGCCATCAGCGGGGGTGGAAGCTCCTATAATTCACCCCTCCACTTT
TRBJ1-6	TRBV19	TRBD1	few	CASSIDRGGSPLHF	TGTGCCAGTAGTATTGACAGGGGCGGGTCACCCCTCCACTTT
TRBJ2-1	TRBV7-9	NA	NA	CASSLARGIYNEQFF	TGTGCCAGCAGCTTAGCGCGGGGTATTTACAATGAGCAGTTCTTC
TRBJ2-3	TRBV7-8	TRBD2	NA	CASSFQLGTSGPTDTQYF	TGTGCCAGCAGCTTTCAGCTCGGGACTAGCGGACCCACAGATACGCAGTATTTT
TRBJ1-1	TRBV11-2	NA	NA	CASSSTEMNTEAFF	TGTGCCAGCAGCTCTACCGAAATGAACACTGAAGCTTTCTTT
TRBJ1-2	TRBV29-1	NA	NA	CSVEDPRGKSHGYTF	TGCAGCGTTGAAGATCCGAGGGGGAAGTCGCATGGCTACACCTTC
TRBJ1-1	TRBV6-2/TRBV6-3	NA	NA	CASSLGGVLNTEAFF	TGTGCCAGCAGCCTCGGGGGGGTTTTGAACACTGAAGCTTTCTTT
TRBJ1-2	TRBV19	NA	NA	CASSIVSGNYGYTF	TGTGCCAGTAGTATAGTGTCAGGAAACTATGGCTACACCTTC
TRBJ2-4	TRBV11-2	NA	NA	CASSLDRQVREYF	TGTGCCAGCAGCTTAGATCGACAGGTTAGGGAGTACTTC
TRBJ2-7	TRBV21-1	NA	once	CASSRGDSTYEQYF	TGTGCCAGCAGCAGAGGGGACAGTACCTACGAGCAGTACTTC